This T cell receptor (beta chain) emerged from a study of immune evolution from preneoplasia to lung adenocarcinoma. Trimming took off 2 bases at V and 2 bases at J, with 15 bases between the two ends. The length of the CDR3 is 16 residues. CDR1 MNHNS and CDR2 SASEGT come from the germline V gene. Here immunoSEQ multiplex PCR was the method, and the copy in TCRdb shows in-frame clones only, minus some. Of some 4,700 clones detected, about three quarters appear once; the ten largest clones hold 6.5% to 8.5%. Sample: FFPE lung adenocarcinoma in situ tissue. The sequence was collected from a person aged 60-79 years with lung adenocarcinoma. The V gene is TRBV6-1, the J gene TRBJ1-2; no firm D call. Written as DNA, the CDR3 is TGTGCCAGCAGTGAAAACAGCAATTATCTAAACTATGGCTACACCTTC. Amino acids: CASSENSNYLNYGYTF.